Following are 4 T cell receptor beta chains from one sample sequenced in a study of blood T cell repertoires in COVID-19. The assay was immunoSEQ multiplex PCR, and TCRdb's table has in-frame clones only and misses some. The top ten clones hold 4% to 6% of a sample with just over 75,000 clones, approximately 88% of them seen once. The source material was peripheral blood. Source of these receptors: an elderly woman with active or convalescent COVID-19.

The chain combines TRBV5-1 with TRBJ2-7, with a tentative D call TRBD1 (6 bases). The V end was cut by 3 bases, the J end by 0 bases, with 10 bases between. From germline, CDR1 is SGHRS and CDR2 YFSETQ. The CDR3 covers 14 residues. The CDR3 sequence: CASSSGQSSYEQYF. Here the CDR3 DNA reads TGCGCCAGCAGCTCCGGACAGAGCTCCTACGAGCAGTACTTC.

The V and J genes are TRBV7-2 and TRBJ2-3, with D possibly TRBD2 on 5 matching bases. There are 14 residues in the CDR3. Germline V gene data show CDR1 as SGHTA and CDR2 as FQGNSA. Trimming stripped 4 bases from V and 6 bases from J, with 14 bases between. The CDR3 here is CASSSSRGFDTQYF. The CDR3 nucleotides are TGTGCCAGCAGCTCCTCCCGGGGTTTTGATACGCAGTATTTT.

The chain combines TRBV9 with TRBJ2-3; 8 bases align to TRBD2. This CDR3 spans 21 amino acids. Germline CDR1 SGDLS, CDR2 YYNGEE. V was clipped by 4 bases and J by 0 bases; unmatched bases: 22. The chain's CDR3 is CASSPSVQARGVAGSTDTQYF. DNA for the CDR3: TGTGCCAGCAGCCCCTCCGTCCAGGCGCGGGGGGTAGCGGGTAGCACAGATACGCAGTATTTT.

The J gene is TRBJ2-7, the V gene TRBV28; 9 bases align to TRBD1. The CDR3 runs to 14 residues. The V segment lost 7 bases and the J segment 3 bases; nucleotides outside the gene matches: 7. Germline V gene lookup returns CDR1 MDHEN and CDR2 SYDVKM. In nucleotides, the CDR3 is TGTGCCAGCAAGCGGGGACAGGGACTCTACGAGCAGTACTTC. It codes for CASKRGQGLYEQYF.